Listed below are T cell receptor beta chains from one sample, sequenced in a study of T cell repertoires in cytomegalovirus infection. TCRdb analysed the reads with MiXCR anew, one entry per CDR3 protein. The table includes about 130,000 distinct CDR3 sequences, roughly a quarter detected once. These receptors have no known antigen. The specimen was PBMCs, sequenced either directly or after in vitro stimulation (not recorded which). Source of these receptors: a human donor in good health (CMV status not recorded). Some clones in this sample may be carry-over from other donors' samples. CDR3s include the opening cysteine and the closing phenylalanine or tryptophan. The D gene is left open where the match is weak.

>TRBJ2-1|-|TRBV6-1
CASTLVSQSRPSYNEQFF
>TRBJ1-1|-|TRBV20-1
CSARRTKTEAFF
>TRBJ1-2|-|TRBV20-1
CSARDSGRTYGYTF
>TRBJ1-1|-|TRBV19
CASSTPDRFASNTEAFF
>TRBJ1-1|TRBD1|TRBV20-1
CSARPPGQGVYNTEAFF
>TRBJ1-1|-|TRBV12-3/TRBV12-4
CASSLVGAPEAFF
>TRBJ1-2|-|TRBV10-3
CAISARDANYGYTF
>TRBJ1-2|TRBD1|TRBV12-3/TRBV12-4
CASRLMTGGGGYGYTF
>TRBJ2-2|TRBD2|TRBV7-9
CASTSSGIYNTGELFF
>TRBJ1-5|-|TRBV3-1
CASSQDPGINQPQHF
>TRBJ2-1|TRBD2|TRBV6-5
CASSYRLAGGLGDNEQFF
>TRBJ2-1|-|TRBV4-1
CASSQDVANEQFF
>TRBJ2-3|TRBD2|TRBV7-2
CASSLRGLAGGTGADTQYF
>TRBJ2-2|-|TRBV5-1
CASSSRNSGELFF
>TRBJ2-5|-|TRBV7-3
CASSPKGNLETQYF
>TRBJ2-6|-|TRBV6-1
CASRNGGAGANVLTF
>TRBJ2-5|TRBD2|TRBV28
CASSPHIAGGDQETQYF
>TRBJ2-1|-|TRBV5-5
CASSARGIAGQYNEQFF
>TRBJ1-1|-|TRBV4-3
CASSRSQGMFTEAFF
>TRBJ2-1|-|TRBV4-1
CASSQGGGGAFRGEQFF